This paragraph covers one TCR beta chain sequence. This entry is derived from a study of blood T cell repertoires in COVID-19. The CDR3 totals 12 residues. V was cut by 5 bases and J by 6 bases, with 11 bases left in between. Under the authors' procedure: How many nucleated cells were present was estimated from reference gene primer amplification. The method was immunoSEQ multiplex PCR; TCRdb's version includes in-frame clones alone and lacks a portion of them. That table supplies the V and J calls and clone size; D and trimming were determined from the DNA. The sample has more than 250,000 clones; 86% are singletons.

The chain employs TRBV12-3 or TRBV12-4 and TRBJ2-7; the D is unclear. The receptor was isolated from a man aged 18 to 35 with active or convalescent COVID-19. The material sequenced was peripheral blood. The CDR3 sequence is CASSIQRLEQYF. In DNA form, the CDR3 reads TGTGCCAGCAGTATTCAGAGACTCGAGCAGTACTTC.